This T cell receptor (beta chain) came from a study of metastatic and nonmetastatic thyroid tumors. Study at large: Repertoire comparison spanned blood and tumor or nodule tissue of malignant and benign thyroid patients.

No patient had received any treatment before thyroid surgery. V lost 6 bases, J lost 10 bases, and 7 bases stayed unmatched. The CDR3 has 12 residues. Germline V gene sequence: CDR1 DFQATT, CDR2 SNEGSKA (reference sequence). This clone was recorded many times. Study processing details: Clinicopathological groups differed in CDR3, with these differences serving to build a distant-metastasis classifier for papillary thyroid cancer. TCRdb recomputed clones from the PCR reads via MiXCR. The V and J calls and clone size are TCRdb's, not the authors'. This repertoire shows 25,000 to 35,000 clones, 9.5% to 14% found once; its top ten account for about 16%.

Sequences were obtained from blood. This TCR derives from a female donor with papillary thyroid cancer or a benign thyroid nodule (not recorded which). Some clones in this sample may be carry-over from other donors' samples. The rearrangement uses TRBV20-1 and TRBJ1-2, with 11 bases aligning to TRBD1. DNA of the CDR3: TGCAGTGCCTCGATGGGACAGGGGGACTACACCTTC. It translates to CSASMGQGDYTF.